Following are 3 T cell receptor beta chains from one sample sequenced in a study of cytomegalovirus exposure and HLA in healthy donors. PCR used 60 Vbeta primers and 13 Jbeta primers. The method was immunoSEQ multiplex PCR; TCRdb's version includes in-frame clones alone and lacks a portion of them. This sample carries under 200,000 clones, approximately 65% of them seen once, and the ten largest clones take 2.5% to 3%. Material for sequencing was PBMCs. The receptors stem from a man aged 35 to 55 in good health and CMV-seronegative.

CDR3 protein: CASRQGTDEQYF. The CDR3 nucleotides are TGTGCCAGCAGGCAGGGGACGGACGAGCAGTACTTC. The chain recombines TRBV6-5 with TRBJ2-7, with D maybe TRBD1 (6 bases). Trimming cost V 6 bases and J 5 bases, with 11 bases left between them. The CDR3 has 12 residues. Germline V CDR1 and CDR2: MNHEY, SVGAGI.

The chain recombines TRBV6-7 with TRBJ2-5; TRBD1 agrees at 7 bases. The DNA end lines up better with TRBJ2-7; the J call may be wrong. TRBV6-7 is an open reading frame whose function is uncertain. The CDR3 contains 15 residues. The CDR3 protein is CASSYIRGFTYEQYF. The DNA of the CDR3 is TGTGCCAGCAGTTACATCAGGGGGTTCACCTACGAGCAGTACTTC.

The gene calls are TRBV14 and TRBJ1-4; D perhaps matches TRBD1 (5 bases). V lost 3 bases and J lost 10, with 9 bases in between. Germline V gene data show CDR1 as SGHDN and CDR2 as FVKESK. The CDR3 contains 12 residues. The CDR3 DNA reads TGTGCCAGCAGCCAGGAAGGGGTAAAACTGTTTTTT. Translated, it gives CASSQEGVKLFF.